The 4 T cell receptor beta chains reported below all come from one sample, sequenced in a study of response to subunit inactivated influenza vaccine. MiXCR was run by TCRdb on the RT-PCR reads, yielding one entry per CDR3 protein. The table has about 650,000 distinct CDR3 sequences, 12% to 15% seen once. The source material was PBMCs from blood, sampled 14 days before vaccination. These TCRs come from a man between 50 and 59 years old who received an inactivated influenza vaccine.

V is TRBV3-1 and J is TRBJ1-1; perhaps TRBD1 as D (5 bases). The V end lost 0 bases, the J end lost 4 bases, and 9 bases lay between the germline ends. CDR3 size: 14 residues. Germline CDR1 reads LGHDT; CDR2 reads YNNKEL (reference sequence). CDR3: CASSQDFDSTEAFF. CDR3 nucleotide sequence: TGTGCCAGCAGCCAAGACTTCGACAGCACTGAAGCTTTCTTT.

CDR3 residues: CASSLAVAGGETQYF. The CDR3, as DNA: TGTGCCAGCAGCTTGGCTGTGGCAGGAGGCGAGACCCAGTACTTC. The chain joins TRBV5-4 to TRBJ2-5; D is perhaps TRBD2 (5 bases). CDR1 and CDR2 (germline): SGHNT, YYREEE (reference sequence). The CDR3 spans 15 residues. Trimming pared 0 bases from V and 5 bases from J, leaving 14 bases between.

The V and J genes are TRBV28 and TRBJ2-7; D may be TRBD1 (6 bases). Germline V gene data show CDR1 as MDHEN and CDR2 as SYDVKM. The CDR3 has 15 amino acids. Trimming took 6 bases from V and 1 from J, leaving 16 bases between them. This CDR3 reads CASRTSGTPSYEQYF. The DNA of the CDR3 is TGTGCCAGCAGGACCTCCGGGACACCTTCCTACGAGCAGTACTTC.

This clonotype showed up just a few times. The CDR3 DNA follows: TGCAGTGCTAGAGATGAATGGCCCGACAGCCAAGAGACCCAGTACTTC. The encoded protein is CSARDEWPDSQETQYF. V gene TRBV20-1 combines with J gene TRBJ2-5, with a weak D call TRBD1 (5 bases). Germline V lookup: CDR1 DFQATT, CDR2 SNEGSKA (reference sequence). Trimming removed 0 bases from V and 1 base from J, with 15 bases in between. There are 16 residues in the CDR3.